This T cell receptor (beta chain) was identified in a study of shared clonotypes between healthy human individuals. This table comes from immunoSEQ multiplex PCR, and its TCRdb copy is limited to in-frame clones, with some not included. The sample holds approximately 2.1 million clones, approximately 93% seen once. CDR3 length: 15 residues. Germline CDR1 is WSHSY and CDR2 is SAAADI. V was trimmed by 6 bases and J by 0 bases, leaving 12 bases between them. This clone was recorded once. The TCR comes from a man younger than 35 in good health. Some clones in this sample may be carry-over from other donors' samples. The sequenced sample consisted of naive CD4+ T cells from PBMCs. Subset here: CD45RA+ positively selected. The rearrangement uses TRBV10-2 and TRBJ2-1, with D perhaps TRBD2 (6 bases). The CDR3 nucleotides read TGCGCCAGCAGGCGGGACTCTAGCTCCTACAATGAGCAGTTCTTC. Its protein is CASRRDSSSYNEQFF.